This TCR beta chain was observed in a study of OX40 agonist ivuxolimab in advanced cancers. Study background: The study gave patients intravenous ivuxolimab at 0.01 to 10 mg/kg every 2 weeks.

V lost 0 bases and J 9 bases, leaving 18 bases between the germline ends. The CDR3 spans 16 residues. Germline CDR1 and CDR2: LGHNA and YNFKEQ. The data were produced by immunoSEQ multiplex PCR, yet TCRdb's version contains in-frame clones alone and is incomplete. This table has some 50,000 clones, over 60% appearing once. This sequence joins TRBV4-2 and TRBJ2-4; perhaps TRBD2 as D (5 bases). The TCR originated in an adult with an advanced solid tumor such as melanoma, head and neck, liver or kidney cancer. Sequenced material: CD4+ or CD8+ T cells sorted from blood, taken in a trial of the OX40 agonist ivuxolimab. The CDR3 sequence: CASSQDRGQERSIQYF. In DNA form, the CDR3 reads TGTGCCAGCAGCCAAGACAGAGGGCAGGAGAGATCCATTCAGTACTTC.